A single sample is the source of the 14 T cell receptor beta chains below, sequenced in a study of spatial heterogeneity in lung cancer (dated by TCRdb to the late 2010s). Libraries were constructed by 5' RACE. Sequencing instrument: NextSeq 500. The raw public reads went through TCRdb reprocessing: fastp at Q25, MiXCR clone calling, in-frame beta chains kept. Every distinct CDR3 protein forms one entry, paired with its most common genes and DNA. The sample data list about 39,000 distinct CDR3 sequences, and approximately 3% of these were observed just once. In total, the top ten clones hold around 36% of the sample. Sample time point, as interpreted from the label and publication: sample taken at primary tumor resection. The input for sequencing was normal lung tissue next to the tumor, taken at surgery. The receptors come from a male donor with early-stage non-small cell lung cancer.

This clonotype was picked up many times. The gene calls are TRBV28 and TRBJ2-7; TRBD1 matches 7 bases. Germline values: CDR1 MDHEN, CDR2 SYDVKM. The CDR3 is 13 amino acids. V was pared by 10 bases and J by 3 bases, with 9 bases of the junction left unmatched. The CDR3 DNA reads as TGTGCCACCAGCCGGGACAGATACTACGAGCAGTACTTC. This codes for CATSRDRYYEQYF.

This clonotype was seen ten or more times. V usage is TRBV5-1 and J usage is TRBJ2-1; D not resolved. This CDR3 region has 13 residues. The V end was cut by 2 bases, the J end by 5 bases, with 8 bases between. Germline lookup yields CDR1 SGHRS and CDR2 YFSETQ. The CDR3 protein is CASSFSRDNEQFF. The CDR3 DNA is TGCGCCAGCAGCTTCTCCAGAGACAATGAGCAGTTCTTC.

This clonotype was seen a handful of times. The chain employs TRBV5-1 and TRBJ2-1; D gene ambiguous. Trimming cost V 7 bases and J 9 bases, with 11 bases left between them. There are 11 residues in the CDR3. Germline V gives CDR1 SGHRS, CDR2 YFSETQ. The CDR3 loop is CASGDSSEQFF. The DNA of the CDR3 is TGCGCCAGCGGCGATTCGAGTGAGCAGTTCTTC.

This clonotype was seen ten or more times. The chain combines TRBV20-1 with TRBJ2-2, with 11 bases identical to TRBD2. The germline gives CDR1 DFQATT, CDR2 SNEGSKA (reference sequence). This CDR3 contains 15 residues. After removal of 1 base from V and 5 bases from J, the junction contained 3 bases not matched to a gene. The CDR3 nucleotides are TGCAGTGCTAGAGCCGGGACTAGCGGAACCGGGGAGCTGTTTTTT. It codes for CSARAGTSGTGELFF.

Ten or more counts support this clonotype. The rearrangement joins TRBV18 to TRBJ2-7, with no clear D. Germline V lookup: CDR1 KGHSH, CDR2 LQKENI. V dropped 2 bases and J dropped 1 base, with 12 bases sitting between them. The CDR3 is made up of 15 amino acids. In DNA form, the CDR3 reads TGTGCCAGCTCACCAAGAACAAGCCGATCCTACGAGCAGTACTTC. It yields the protein CASSPRTSRSYEQYF.

This clonotype was recorded at least ten times. The chain recombines TRBV5-1 with TRBJ2-1; D gene uncertain. The germline V and J ends were trimmed by 0 bases and 0 bases, with 10 bases remaining between them. The CDR3 contains 16 residues. Per the germline V gene, CDR1 is SGHRS and CDR2 is YFSETQ. CDR3 in amino acids: CASSLEAWSSYNEQFF. The CDR3 nucleotides read TGCGCCAGCAGCTTGGAGGCATGGAGCTCCTACAATGAGCAGTTCTTC.

This clonotype was recorded many times. The V and J genes are TRBV7-8 and TRBJ1-5; D uncertain. The CDR3 is 15 residues long. Trimming stripped 5 bases from V and 5 bases from J, with 16 bases between. The germline CDR1 and CDR2 sequences are SGHVS and FQNEAQ. The CDR3 region has the DNA TGTGCCAGCAGCCCCCATTCAGAGTCCTATCAGCCCCAGCATTTT. This sequence encodes CASSPHSESYQPQHF. Filled out from reference TRBV7-8 and TRBJ1-5, the complete variable domain reads GAGVSQSPRYKVAKRGQDVALRCDPISGHVSLFWYQQALGQGPEFLTYFQNEAQLDKSGLPSDRFFAERPEGSVSTLKIQRTQQEDSAVYLCASSPHSESYQPQHFGDGTRLSIL.

This clonotype was found many times. The rearrangement joins TRBV10-3 to TRBJ2-1; 8 positions agree with TRBD1. This CDR3 has 14 amino acids. Germline CDR1 is ENHRY and CDR2 is SYGVKD. V lost 10 bases, J lost 9 bases, and 14 bases stayed unmatched. CDR3: CATKGQGGQSEQFF. In DNA, the CDR3 is TGTGCCACCAAAGGACAGGGTGGCCAAAGTGAGCAGTTCTTC.

This clonotype was seen many times. As DNA, the CDR3 is TGTGCCAGCAGACCCATAGGGTCGGTAAATCAGCCCCAGCATTTT. Translating it yields CASRPIGSVNQPQHF. The genes are TRBV28 and TRBJ1-5; D ambiguous. With 6 bases removed from V and 4 bases from J, the gap between germline ends came to 16 bases. There are 15 residues in the CDR3. Germline-derived CDR1 and CDR2 are MDHEN and SYDVKM.

This clonotype has a count of ten or more. The genes are TRBV14 and TRBJ1-1; no clear D gene. Germline loops: CDR1 SGHDN, CDR2 FVKESK. This CDR3 spans 14 amino acids. The V end lost 4 bases, the J end lost 1 base, and 10 bases lay between the germline ends. The CDR3 sequence is CASSRNVGNTEAFF. The CDR3 nucleotides are TGTGCCAGCAGCCGGAACGTGGGGAACACTGAAGCTTTCTTT.

This clonotype was detected many times. The rearrangement uses TRBV12-3 or TRBV12-4 and TRBJ1-2; tentatively, D is TRBD1 (5 bases). Trimming took 7 bases from V and 7 from J, leaving 16 bases between them. The CDR3 contains 13 residues. DNA of the CDR3: TGTGCCAGCAAGTGGGGGTCCCGTCTTGGCTACACCTTC. This gives the protein CASKWGSRLGYTF.

This clonotype was observed a handful of times. The junction differs from germline at one of its ends, possibly a read error. This sequence joins TRBV11-2 and TRBJ2-1; 8 bases line up with TRBD2. The CDR3 totals 14 residues. The germline CDR1 and CDR2 sequences are SGHAT and FQNNGV. CDR3: CVSSEGLARDEQFF. DNA for the CDR3: TGTGTCAGCAGCGAAGGACTAGCCAGGGATGAGCAGTTCTTC.

This clonotype was recorded a few times. The V call is TRBV6-6, the J call TRBJ1-5, with 12 bases identical to TRBD1. This CDR3 region has 16 residues. The ends lost 6 bases at V and 11 bases at J; junction bases unmatched: 14. CDR1 MNHNY and CDR2 SVGAGI come from the germline V gene (reference sequence). The CDR3 is CASRGDRGPFGASQHF. The CDR3, as DNA: TGTGCCAGCAGGGGGGACAGGGGGCCTTTTGGAGCGTCCCAGCATTTT.

This clonotype was seen at least ten times. This chain joins TRBV6-2 or TRBV6-3 and TRBJ1-1; possible D gene TRBD1, 6 bases. The CDR3 is 20 amino acids. Germline CDR1 is MNHEY and CDR2 is SVGEGT. V dropped 4 bases and J dropped 1 base, with 28 bases sitting between them. CDR3 nucleotides: TGTGCCAGCAGTTTACGGCACCCCTGGGGGGGGCTGTTGAGGAACACTGAAGCTTTCTTT. It is translated as CASSLRHPWGGLLRNTEAFF.